The clone carrying this T cell receptor beta chain was counted once. Original analysis: By means of reference gene primer amplification, nucleated cell counts were estimated. TCRdb keeps only in-frame clones here, not all; method: immunoSEQ multiplex PCR. For V, J and clone size, that table is used; D and trimming come from the DNA. The sample has 130,000 to 150,000 clones, roughly 78% seen once; the top ten hold 3% to 4.5%. Losses at the gene ends were 5 bases for V and 4 bases for J; bases not matched to a gene: 6. Germline V gene sequence: CDR1 MNHEY, CDR2 SMNVEV (reference sequence). The CDR3 has 14 amino acids. This record comes from a study of blood T cell repertoires in COVID-19. On the study more broadly: Specimens from acute and convalescent COVID-19 originated in the United States, Italy and Spain.

The clonotype originates from a man aged 55-75 years with acute or convalescent COVID-19. The chain is built from TRBV27 and TRBJ2-7, with 9 positions matching TRBD2. Sequenced material: peripheral blood. The CDR3: CASSPKSGRYEQYF. DNA of the CDR3: TGTGCCAGCAGTCCAAAAAGCGGGAGGTACGAGCAGTACTTC.